The clone carrying this T cell receptor beta chain was seen once. The target antigen is unknown. The sample is drawn from a study of shared clonotypes between healthy human individuals. The study drew its donors from healthy HIV-negative adults without recent acute infections or vaccinations. Several immunoSEQ plates received, in even portions, the genomic DNA of each subset. TCRdb's copy holds only in-frame clones and misses some; the assay was immunoSEQ multiplex PCR. The table has about 470,000 clones, around 75% seen once. Overall study results and limits: In this cohort, only blood was sampled, and tissue repertoires likely differ.

Germline lookup yields CDR1 MDHEN and CDR2 SYDVKM. With 6 bases removed from V and 1 base from J, the gap between germline ends came to 16 bases. CDR3 length: 16 residues. Sequencing was done on a sample of PBMCs. This receptor was identified in a woman aged 40 to 55 in good health. Some clones in this sample may be carry-over from other donors' samples. This chain joins TRBV28 and TRBJ2-1; D is ambiguous. The CDR3 region has the DNA TGTGCCAGCAGCCGCGGAAGGGTTGGGTCCTACAATGAGCAGTTCTTC. It specifies CASSRGRVGSYNEQFF.